A selection of T cell receptor beta chains follows, all from one sample in a study of shared clonotypes between healthy human individuals. The method was immunoSEQ multiplex PCR; TCRdb's version includes in-frame clones alone and lacks a portion of them. The sample has 2.3 million or so clones, roughly 93% seen once. The sequenced sample was naive CD4+ T cells from PBMCs. The source is a man younger than 35 in good health. Some clones in this sample may be carry-over from other donors' samples. Each CDR3 is given with its conserved first and last residue. The D gene is left open where the match is weak. Some rows mark clone size as missing; the rest say once, few, many or name a class of expanded clone.

length | size | J | D | V | CDR3 | DNA
14 | NA | TRBJ1-2 | TRBD1 | TRBV2 | CASSGTGLNYGYTF | TGTGCCAGCAGTGGGACAGGGCTTAACTATGGCTACACCTTC
15 | NA | TRBJ2-1 | NA | TRBV28 | CASRNDRGGENEQFF | TGTGCCAGCAGAAATGACAGGGGAGGGGAAAATGAGCAGTTCTTC
13 | NA | TRBJ2-7 | NA | TRBV10-2 | CASRPASSYEQYF | TGCGCCAGCAGGCCGGCAAGCTCCTACGAGCAGTACTTC
13 | NA | TRBJ2-5 | NA | TRBV4-2 | CASSQDMVETQYF | TGTGCCAGCAGCCAAGATATGGTCGAGACCCAGTACTTC
15 | NA | TRBJ2-5 | NA | TRBV15 | CATSREYGAQETQYF | TGTGCCACCAGCAGAGAGTATGGCGCCCAGGAGACCCAGTACTTC
13 | NA | TRBJ1-2 | NA | TRBV5-1 | CASSLGGHYGYTF | TGCGCCAGCAGCTTGGGCGGCCACTATGGCTACACCTTC
14 | NA | TRBJ2-5 | TRBD2 | TRBV5-1 | CASSREGLEETQYF | TGCGCCAGCAGCCGGGAGGGCCTGGAAGAGACCCAGTACTTC
13 | once | TRBJ2-7 | NA | TRBV30 | CAWSVQPTYEQYF | TGTGCCTGGAGTGTACAGCCGACCTACGAGCAGTACTTC
17 | NA | TRBJ2-1 | TRBD2 | TRBV9 | CASSPRPGGGLRNEQFF | TGTGCCAGCAGCCCACGCCCGGGGGGAGGGCTCAGGAATGAGCAGTTCTTC
17 | NA | TRBJ2-3 | NA | TRBV7-2 | CASSPRELRRSTDTQYF | TGTGCCAGCAGCCCCCGTGAGTTGCGGCGAAGCACAGATACGCAGTATTTT
13 | NA | TRBJ2-1 | NA | TRBV28 | CASSIPTRSEQFF | TGTGCCAGCAGTATACCGACTAGGAGTGAGCAGTTCTTC
15 | NA | TRBJ1-4 | TRBD1 | TRBV5-1 | CASSSLGGGNEKLFF | TGCGCCAGCAGCTCCCTAGGGGGCGGGAATGAAAAACTGTTTTTT
14 | NA | TRBJ2-3 | NA | TRBV11-2 | CASSLGDFRDTQYF | TGTGCCAGCAGCTTAGGGGACTTCAGAGATACGCAGTATTTT
12 | NA | TRBJ1-1 | NA | TRBV10-3 | CAISGVGSEAFF | TGTGCCATCAGTGGGGTGGGTAGTGAAGCTTTCTTT
13 | NA | TRBJ2-2 | NA | TRBV29-1 | CSGGQRDTGELFF | TGCAGCGGCGGACAGCGTGACACCGGGGAGCTGTTTTTT
15 | NA | TRBJ2-2 | TRBD2 | TRBV7-8 | CASSLRLAVTGELFF | TGTGCCAGCAGCTTACGTCTAGCGGTTACCGGGGAGCTGTTTTTT
17 | NA | TRBJ1-5 | NA | TRBV19 | CASRPHVMTESNQPQHF | TGTGCCAGTAGACCTCACGTCATGACAGAAAGCAATCAGCCCCAGCATTTT
15 | once | TRBJ2-3 | TRBD2 | TRBV6-1 | CASELLAGGTDTQYF | TGTGCCAGCGAGTTGCTAGCGGGAGGGACAGATACGCAGTATTTT
15 | NA | TRBJ2-7 | TRBD2 | TRBV7-3 | CASSLGLAGIYEQYF | TGTGCCAGCAGCTTAGGACTAGCGGGAATCTACGAGCAGTACTTC
12 | NA | TRBJ2-7 | NA | TRBV18 | CASSTTRQDEYF | TGTGCCAGCTCAACAACTCGACAGGATGAGTACTTC
17 | NA | TRBJ2-2 | NA | TRBV7-3 | CASSLIPGHVNTGELFF | TGTGCCAGCAGCTTAATACCTGGTCATGTGAACACCGGGGAGCTGTTTTTT
13 | NA | TRBJ2-5 | TRBD2 | TRBV25-1 | CASSVQGGETQYF | TGTGCCAGCAGTGTCCAGGGAGGGGAGACCCAGTACTTC
14 | once | TRBJ1-5 | NA | TRBV28 | CASSLGGDNQPQHF | TGTGCCAGCAGTTTAGGAGGAGACAATCAGCCCCAGCATTTT
14 | NA | TRBJ2-7 | NA | TRBV28 | CASSSGSPKYEQYF | TGTGCCAGCAGCTCAGGGAGCCCCAAGTACGAGCAGTACTTC
12 | NA | TRBJ1-5 | NA | TRBV7-9 | CASSLWAQPQHF | TGTGCCAGCAGCTTATGGGCTCAGCCCCAGCATTTT
14 | few | TRBJ1-1 | NA | TRBV5-6 | CASSLFSAVGEAFF | TGTGCCAGCAGCTTGTTTAGCGCAGTAGGTGAAGCTTTCTTT
12 | once | TRBJ2-7 | NA | TRBV28 | CASSLQAYEQYF | TGTGCCAGCAGTTTACAGGCCTACGAGCAGTACTTC
15 | NA | TRBJ2-6 | NA | TRBV18 | CASSPSYWGANVLTF | TGTGCCAGCTCACCCTCCTATTGGGGGGCCAACGTCCTGACTTTC
16 | NA | TRBJ2-3 | TRBD1 | TRBV5-4 | CASSTRRTGVADTQYF | TGTGCCAGCAGCACCCGCCGGACAGGGGTTGCAGATACGCAGTATTTT
15 | once | TRBJ1-2 | NA | TRBV5-4 | CASSLVIGHNYGYTF | TGTGCCAGCAGCTTGGTAATCGGGCACAACTATGGCTACACCTTC
11 | NA | TRBJ2-5 | TRBD1 | TRBV29-1 | CSGTGAETQYF | TGCAGCGGGACAGGGGCAGAGACCCAGTACTTC
16 | NA | TRBJ2-5 | TRBD2 | TRBV7-3 | CASSPGASGSQETQYF | TGTGCCAGCAGCCCAGGGGCTAGCGGGAGTCAAGAGACCCAGTACTTC
15 | NA | TRBJ1-3 | NA | TRBV5-1 | CASSLGLPSGNTIYF | TGCGCCAGCAGCTTGGGGCTGCCCTCTGGAAACACCATATATTTT
14 | NA | TRBJ1-5 | NA | TRBV28 | CASSLGLSNQPQHF | TGTGCCAGCAGTTTGGGACTGAGCAATCAGCCCCAGCATTTT
15 | NA | TRBJ2-1 | TRBD1 | TRBV7-2 | CASSIDRGFYNEQFF | TGTGCCAGCAGCATAGACAGGGGGTTCTACAATGAGCAGTTCTTC
13 | NA | TRBJ2-1 | TRBD2 | TRBV5-8 | CASSLPSGQEQFF | TGTGCCAGCAGCTTGCCTAGCGGGCAAGAGCAGTTCTTC
11 | NA | TRBJ1-2 | NA | TRBV29-1 | CSARTFYGYTF | TGCAGCGCCAGGACCTTCTATGGCTACACCTTC
14 | NA | TRBJ2-1 | TRBD1 | TRBV6-4 | CASSRRTGDNEQFF | TGTGCCAGCAGCCGAAGGACAGGAGACAATGAGCAGTTCTTC
14 | NA | TRBJ2-7 | TRBD1 | TRBV6-5 | CASRPTGGLDEQYF | TGTGCCAGCAGACCGACAGGGGGCTTGGACGAGCAGTACTTC
15 | NA | TRBJ2-7 | TRBD2 | TRBV27 | CASSLSGDYYYEQYF | TGTGCCAGCAGTTTATCGGGGGACTACTATTACGAGCAGTACTTC
15 | NA | TRBJ2-7 | TRBD1 | TRBV6-6 | CASRPRLQGVDEQYF | TGTGCCAGCAGACCCCGTTTACAGGGGGTCGACGAGCAGTACTTC